This T cell receptor beta chain was documented in a study of molecular identifiers for immune sequencing clone quantification. Study observations and caveats: Over 99% of effector molecules, yet under 1% of naive-cell molecules, were held by clones above 20 RNA copies.

This clonotype was seen more than once but under ten times. What it binds is not known. A single base separates this from a much larger clone, so it may be a read error. MiXCR was run by TCRdb on the PCR reads, yielding one entry per CDR3 protein. Counted here are about 510,000 distinct CDR3 sequences, 20% to 25% occurring once; the ten biggest clones make up approximately 0.8%. The J segment lost 0 bases and the V segment lost 7 bases, leaving 7 bases of the junction unmatched. The germline CDR1 and CDR2 sequences are MDHEN and SYDVKM. This CDR3 spans 15 amino acids. The sequenced sample was naive CD8+ T cells from blood, with Jurkat cell RNA spiked in. As for subset: FACS-sorted CD8+CD4-CCR7+CD45RA+ naive T cells. This receptor was identified in a human donor in good health. Some libraries in this study had Jurkat cell RNA spiked in. The chain joins TRBV28 to TRBJ2-3, with TRBD2 matching 7 bases. As DNA, the CDR3 is TGTGCCAGCACTATGGCGGGAGTTAGCACAGATACGCAGTATTTT. This codes for CASTMAGVSTDTQYF.